This T cell receptor beta chain came from a study of molecular identifiers for immune sequencing clone quantification. The V and J ends lost 7 bases and 5 bases respectively, with 8 bases between them. The CDR3 has 11 amino acids. Germline CDR1 SQVTM, CDR2 ANQGSEA. Libraries for naive CD8 T cells, which were made from roughly 21,000 to 960,000 sorted cells, drew on 10%, 30% or 50% of the RNA. Previously described methods and listed TCR primers produced bulk TCR libraries. TCRdb called the PCR reads again in MiXCR, with one record for every CDR3 protein. The repertoire has 85,000 to 130,000 distinct CDR3 sequences, roughly 38% of them found once; the top ten carry approximately 3.8%. This clonotype has at least ten counts.

The receptor comes from a human donor in good health. Some libraries in this study had Jurkat cell RNA spiked in. This chain joins TRBV29-1 and TRBJ2-2, with D unresolved. Sequenced sample: naive CD8+ T cells from blood, with Jurkat cell RNA spiked in. Described subset: FACS-sorted CD8+CD4-CCR7+CD45RA+ naive T cells. Here the CDR3 reads CSGVWTGELFF. The CDR3, as DNA: TGCAGCGGAGTTTGGACCGGGGAGCTGTTTTTT.